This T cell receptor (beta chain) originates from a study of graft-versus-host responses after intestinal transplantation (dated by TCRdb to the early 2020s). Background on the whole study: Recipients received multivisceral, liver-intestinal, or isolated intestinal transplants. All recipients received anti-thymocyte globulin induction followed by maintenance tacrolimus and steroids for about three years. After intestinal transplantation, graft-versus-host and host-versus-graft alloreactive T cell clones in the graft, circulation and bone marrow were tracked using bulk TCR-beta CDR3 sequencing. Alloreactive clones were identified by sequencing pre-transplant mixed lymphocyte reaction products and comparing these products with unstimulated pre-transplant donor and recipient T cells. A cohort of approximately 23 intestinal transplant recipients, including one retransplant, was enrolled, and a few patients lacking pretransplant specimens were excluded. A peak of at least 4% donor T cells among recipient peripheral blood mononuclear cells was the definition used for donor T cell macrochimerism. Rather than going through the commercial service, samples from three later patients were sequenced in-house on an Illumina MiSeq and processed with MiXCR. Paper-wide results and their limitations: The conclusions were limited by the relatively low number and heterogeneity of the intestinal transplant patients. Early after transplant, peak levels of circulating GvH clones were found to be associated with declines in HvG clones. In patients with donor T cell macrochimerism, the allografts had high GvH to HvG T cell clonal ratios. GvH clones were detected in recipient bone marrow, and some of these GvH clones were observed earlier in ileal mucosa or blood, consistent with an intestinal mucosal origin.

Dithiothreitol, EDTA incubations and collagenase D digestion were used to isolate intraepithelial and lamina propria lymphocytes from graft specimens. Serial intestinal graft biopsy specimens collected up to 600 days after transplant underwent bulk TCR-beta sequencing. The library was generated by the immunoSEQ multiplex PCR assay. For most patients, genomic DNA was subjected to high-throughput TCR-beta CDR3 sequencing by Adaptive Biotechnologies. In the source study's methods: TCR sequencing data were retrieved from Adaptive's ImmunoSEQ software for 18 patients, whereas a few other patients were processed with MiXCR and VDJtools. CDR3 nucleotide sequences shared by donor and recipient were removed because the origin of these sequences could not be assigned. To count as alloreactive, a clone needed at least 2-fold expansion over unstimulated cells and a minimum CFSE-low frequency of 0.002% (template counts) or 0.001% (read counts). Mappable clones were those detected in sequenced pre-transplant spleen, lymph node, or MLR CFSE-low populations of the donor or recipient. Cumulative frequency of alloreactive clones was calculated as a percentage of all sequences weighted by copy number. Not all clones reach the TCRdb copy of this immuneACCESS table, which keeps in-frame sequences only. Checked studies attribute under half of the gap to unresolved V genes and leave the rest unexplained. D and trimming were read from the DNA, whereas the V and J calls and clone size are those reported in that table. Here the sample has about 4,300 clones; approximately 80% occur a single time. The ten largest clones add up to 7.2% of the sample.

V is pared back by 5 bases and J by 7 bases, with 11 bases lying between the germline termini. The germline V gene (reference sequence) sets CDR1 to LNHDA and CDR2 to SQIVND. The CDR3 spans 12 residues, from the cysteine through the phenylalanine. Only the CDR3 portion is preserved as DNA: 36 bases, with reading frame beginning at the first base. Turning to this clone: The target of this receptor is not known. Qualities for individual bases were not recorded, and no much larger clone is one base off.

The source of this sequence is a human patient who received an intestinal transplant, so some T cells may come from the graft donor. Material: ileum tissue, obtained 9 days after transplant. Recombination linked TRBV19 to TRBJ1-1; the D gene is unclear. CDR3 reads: CASSFSDGEAFF. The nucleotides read TGTGCCAGTAGTTTTTCGGACGGTGAAGCTTTCTTT.